The 25 T cell receptor beta chains below were found in one sample sequenced in a study of PD-L1 blockade in urothelial cancer. Time point meaning: peripheral blood 6 weeks after treatment start. Measured with immunoSEQ multiplex PCR; TCRdb has only the in-frame clones, and not every one. The data show about 76,000 clones, approximately 90% seen once. This material consisted of PBMCs, taken around atezolizumab (anti-PD-L1) treatment. These receptors were collected from a woman aged 80 or over with urothelial cancer.

The gene calls are TRBV28 and TRBJ2-7; a possible D gene is TRBD2 (5 bases). Germline CDR1 reads MDHEN; CDR2 reads SYDVKM. This CDR3 has 12 amino acids. The ends were cut back, 2 bases at V and 5 bases at J, with 7 bases in the middle. The CDR3 DNA is TGTGCCAGCAGTTTAGTAGCGAACGAGCAGTACTTC. This gives the protein CASSLVANEQYF.

The rearrangement uses TRBV5-1 and TRBJ2-2; 7 bases line up with TRBD1. Trimming at V came to 0 bases and at J to 0 bases, leaving 2 bases not matched to a gene. Germline assignment: CDR1 SGHRS and CDR2 YFSETQ. This CDR3 spans 16 amino acids. The CDR3 loop reads CASSLGRGSNTGELFF. The CDR3 bases are TGCGCCAGCAGCTTGGGCAGGGGGTCGAACACCGGGGAGCTGTTTTTT.

The count of this clone is one. The V gene is TRBV9, the J gene TRBJ1-2; 8 bases fit TRBD1. V was pared by 0 bases and J by 3 bases, with 4 bases of the junction left unmatched. The CDR3 length is 15 residues. The germline V gene encodes CDR1 SGDLS and CDR2 YYNGEE. The DNA of the CDR3 is TGTGCCAGCAGCGTAGATGTACAGGGGGACTATGGCTACACCTTC. Translated, it gives CASSVDVQGDYGYTF.

This clone was seen once. The chain uses TRBV20-1 and TRBJ1-1; D may be TRBD1 (5 bases). The CDR3 is made up of 11 amino acids. The V end lost 3 bases, the J end lost 7 bases, and 9 bases lay between the germline ends. Germline CDR1 DFQATT, CDR2 SNEGSKA (reference sequence). The CDR3 DNA reads as TGCAGTGCTAGGATAAGGGGTGAAGCTTTCTTT. Protein sequence: CSARIRGEAFF.

The V and J genes are TRBV4-1 and TRBJ1-2, with TRBD1 matching 7 bases. J gave up 4 bases and V 0 bases, and 8 bases lay outside the gene matches. From germline, CDR1 is MGHRA and CDR2 YSYEKL. This CDR3 has 16 amino acids. For the CDR3, the DNA is TGCGCCAGCAGCCAAGAAGGGACCGGGACAGCCTATGGCTACACCTTC. Its protein product is CASSQEGTGTAYGYTF.

The V call is TRBV30, the J call TRBJ1-5, with 10 bases aligning to TRBD1. With V trimmed by 3 bases and J by 6 bases, 5 bases remained unmatched. CDR3 size: 14 residues. The germline V gene has CDR1 GTSNPN and CDR2 SVGIG (reference sequence). The CDR3 DNA follows: TGTGCCTGGAGCCCGACAGGGGGCAGTCAGCCCCAGCATTTT. Its protein product is CAWSPTGGSQPQHF.

This chain connects TRBV9 to TRBJ1-2; D might be TRBD1 (5 bases). The CDR3 runs to 15 residues. V lost 6 bases and J lost 8, with 23 bases in between. Germline V gene data show CDR1 as SGDLS and CDR2 as YYNGEE. CDR3: CASTFEDAGSEGYTF. CDR3 DNA sequence: TGTGCCAGCACCTTCGAAGATGCAGGGTCAGAAGGCTACACCTTC.

This clone was recorded once. The rearrangement uses TRBV6-6 and TRBJ2-3; 7 bases match TRBD2. Germline trimming cut 0 bases from V and 0 bases from J; bases unmatched to any gene: 3. CDR1 is MNHNY and CDR2 is SVGAGI in the germline V gene (reference sequence). This CDR3 is built from 16 residues. The CDR3 coding sequence is TGTGCCAGCAGTTACTCCCTAGCGGCTAGCACAGATACGCAGTATTTT. Protein sequence: CASSYSLAASTDTQYF.

This chain joins TRBV18 and TRBJ2-7, with 9 bases that match TRBD1. Unmatched junction bases numbered 7, after V lost 5 bases and J lost 5 bases. In germline, CDR1 is KGHSH, CDR2 LQKENI. The CDR3 covers 14 residues. CDR3 in DNA: TGTGCCAGCTCAGATTGGGACAGGGTGGACGAGCAGTACTTC. It translates to CASSDWDRVDEQYF.

This clone was seen just once. CDR3 sequence reads: CAWSGEGGRNQPQHF. Written as DNA, the CDR3 is TGTGCCTGGAGTGGCGAGGGGGGGCGCAATCAGCCCCAGCATTTT. The rearrangement links TRBV30 to TRBJ1-5; TRBD1 might be the D (6 bases). The V end lost 1 base, the J end lost 2 bases, and 12 bases lay between the germline ends. The length of the CDR3 is 15 residues. The germline V gene has CDR1 GTSNPN and CDR2 SVGIG (reference sequence).

The J gene is TRBJ2-1, the V gene TRBV9, with 8 bases lining up with TRBD2. The CDR3 is made up of 16 amino acids. CDR1 and CDR2 from the germline V gene are SGDLS and YYNGEE. The V segment lost 3 bases and the J segment 6 bases; nucleotides outside the gene matches: 11. In DNA, the CDR3 is TGTGCCAGCAGCGACTCCGGCCGAGCGGGAGTCAATGAGCAGTTCTTC. Its translation: CASSDSGRAGVNEQFF. Looking up the rest from reference TRBV9 and TRBJ2-1 gives the full variable domain: DSGVTQTPKHLITATGQRVTLRCSPRSGDLSVYWYQQSLDQGLQFLIQYYNGEERAKGNILERFSAQQFPDLHSELNLSSLELGDSALYFCASSDSGRAGVNEQFFGPGTRLTVL.

The chain couples TRBV5-5 to TRBJ2-7; 8 nucleotides match TRBD2. CDR3 length: 15 residues. V gave up 0 bases and J gave up 2 bases; unmatched junction bases: 4. Germline values: CDR1 SGHKS, CDR2 YYEKEE (reference sequence). In DNA form, the CDR3 reads TGTGCCAGCAGCTTGGTGGCTAGCGGGCCCTACGAGCAGTACTTC. Translation: CASSLVASGPYEQYF.

This chain connects TRBV27 to TRBJ2-1, with TRBD2 matching over 11 bases. The V and J ends lost 5 bases and 10 bases, in that order; junction bases with no gene match: 7. CDR1 is MNHEY, CDR2 SMNVEV, per germline (reference sequence). This CDR3 has 14 residues. CDR3 residues: CASSTNSGGGEQFF. The DNA of the CDR3 is TGTGCCAGCAGTACCAATAGCGGGGGGGGAGAGCAGTTCTTC.

This chain links TRBV5-4 with TRBJ2-3; D is possibly TRBD2 (6 bases). The V end was cut by 4 bases, the J end by 2 bases, with 11 bases between. Germline CDR1 and CDR2: SGHNT and YYREEE (reference sequence). This CDR3 comprises 14 residues. CDR3 nucleotides: TGTGCCAGCAGCCGGACTACGGCCACAGATACGCAGTATTTT. Translating it yields CASSRTTATDTQYF.

The V and J genes are TRBV29-1 and TRBJ2-7; D unresolved. CDR1 SQVTM and CDR2 ANQGSEA come from the germline V gene. Trimming removed 4 bases at V and 4 bases at J, with 8 bases between. The CDR3 is 11 residues long. For the CDR3, the DNA is TGCAGCGTTGTGGGCCATTACGAGCAGTACTTC. Protein: CSVVGHYEQYF.

This chain uses TRBV11-2 with TRBJ2-2, with TRBD2 as a possible D gene (6 bases). The V end was cut by 8 bases, the J end by 1 base, with 11 bases between. CDR1 and CDR2 from the germline V gene are SGHAT and FQNNGV. This CDR3 comprises 14 residues. The CDR3 region has the DNA TGTGCCAGCCGGGGGTACCTGAACACCGGGGAGCTGTTTTTT. It specifies CASRGYLNTGELFF.

The chain employs TRBV7-3 and TRBJ1-1; 8 nucleotides line up with TRBD1. The CDR3 has 17 amino acids. J gave up 1 base and V 5 bases, and 12 bases lay outside the gene matches. The V gene's germline CDR1 is SGHTA and CDR2 FQGTGA. The CDR3 region is CASSLHPWGTGNTEAFF. CDR3 coding DNA: TGTGCCAGCAGCCTACATCCCTGGGGGACAGGGAACACTGAAGCTTTCTTT.

This sequence joins TRBV6-5 and TRBJ1-2, with 8 bases lining up with TRBD1. Unmatched junction bases numbered 6, after V lost 7 bases and J lost 5 bases. This CDR3 has 13 amino acids. The germline gives CDR1 MNHEY, CDR2 SVGAGI. The chain's CDR3 is CASTDRVGYGYTF. The DNA of the CDR3 is TGTGCCAGCACGGACAGGGTCGGGTATGGCTACACCTTC.

The table lists this clone with a few counts. The V and J genes are TRBV25-1 and TRBJ1-2; TRBD1 matches 7 bases. Germline V gives CDR1 MGHDK, CDR2 SYGVNS. The CDR3 totals 14 residues. J was trimmed by 2 bases and V by 8 bases; bases with no gene match: 8. For the CDR3, the DNA is TGTGCCAGCTCCCTCGGGGGACAGAACTATGGCTACACCTTC. This translates into CASSLGGQNYGYTF.

The CDR3 reads CASSERGTYRIETQYF. CDR3 nucleotide sequence: TGTGCCAGCAGTGAAAGGGGGACCTACAGGATAGAGACCCAGTACTTC. The chain employs TRBV6-1 and TRBJ2-5, with D maybe TRBD1 (6 bases). Germline V gives CDR1 MNHNS, CDR2 SASEGT. There are 16 residues in the CDR3. V lost 2 bases and J lost 4, with 17 bases in between.

The chain combines TRBV6-1 with TRBJ2-7; 10 nucleotides line up with TRBD1. Germline CDR1 MNHNS, CDR2 SASEGT. The CDR3 is made up of 14 amino acids. The V segment lost 7 bases and the J segment 4 bases; nucleotides outside the gene matches: 7. The DNA of the CDR3 is TGTGCCAGCACCCGGGACAGGGGAAGTTACGAGCAGTACTTC. Amino acid sequence: CASTRDRGSYEQYF.

The DNA of the CDR3 is TGTGCCAGCAGCTTACCGGGACTCCCCAACACTGAAGCTTTCTTT. This encodes CASSLPGLPNTEAFF. The chain links TRBV7-2 to TRBJ1-1; perhaps TRBD1 as D (5 bases). The germline V gene has CDR1 SGHTA and CDR2 FQGNSA. With 2 bases removed from V and 2 bases from J, the gap between germline ends came to 12 bases. The CDR3 has 15 residues.

The J gene is TRBJ2-1, the V gene TRBV5-4, with D hard to call. This CDR3 has 13 amino acids. V was trimmed by 4 bases and J by 0 bases, leaving 5 bases between them. Germline V gene data show CDR1 as SGHNT and CDR2 as YYREEE (reference sequence). As DNA, the CDR3 is TGTGCCAGCAGCATGAGCTCCTACAATGAGCAGTTCTTC. It encodes CASSMSSYNEQFF. Complete variable domain (other parts from reference TRBV5-4 and TRBJ2-1): ETGVTQSPTHLIKTRGQQVTLRCSSQSGHNTVSWYQQALGQGPQFIFQYYREEENGRGNFPPRFSGLQFPNYSSELNVNALELDDSALYLCASSMSSYNEQFFGPGTRLTVL.

The chain recombines TRBV6-1 with TRBJ2-1, with D possibly matching TRBD2 (5 bases). V lost 6 bases and J 0 bases, leaving 12 bases between the germline ends. The V gene's germline CDR1 is MNHNS and CDR2 SASEGT. The CDR3 spans 15 residues. The CDR3: CASRGASRSYNEQFF. Written as DNA, the CDR3 is TGTGCCAGCAGGGGAGCGTCACGCTCCTACAATGAGCAGTTCTTC.

The chain carries TRBV7-2 and TRBJ1-4; D perhaps matches TRBD1 (5 bases). Germline CDR1 reads SGHTA; CDR2 reads FQGNSA. Between the trimmed V and J ends, which lost 3 bases and 14 bases, there was a span of 10 bases. This CDR3 is built from 11 residues. The CDR3 DNA sequence: TGTGCCAGCAGCTTTGGGGGGGTGCTGTTTTTT. As protein: CASSFGGVLFF.